The clone carrying this T cell receptor beta chain was detected a few times. Each donor's blood draw was 8.5 to 10 milliliters of peripheral blood. Extraction yielded at least 5 micrograms of total RNA per sample. Sample-barcoded 5' priming and a J-beta primer mix drove a second PCR of 7 to 11 cycles. A tag from a template-switch adaptor with 12 random nucleotides marked each cDNA molecule. From the 5' RACE reads, TCRdb called clonotypes with MiXCR, one entry per CDR3 protein. The sample lists some 1.4 million distinct CDR3 sequences; about 43% were seen once. The source of the sample is a study of blood T cells in healthy people across ages. The receptor was isolated from a young woman in good health. The sequenced sample was blood.

The CDR3 nucleotides read TGTGCCAGCAGCCAAGCTAGTTTAGGCTCCCCCACCTTC. Its translation: CASSQASLGSPTF. V gene TRBV3-1 combines with J gene TRBJ1-2; D unresolved. The V end was cut by 1 base, the J end by 13 bases, with 16 bases between. This CDR3 spans 13 amino acids. From germline, CDR1 is LGHDT and CDR2 YNNKEL (reference sequence). The complete variable domain, with remaining parts taken from reference TRBV3-1 and TRBJ1-2, reads DTAVSQTPKYLVTQMGNDKSIKCEQNLGHDTMYWYKQDSKKFLKIMFSYNNKELIINETVPNRFSPKSPDKAHLNLHINSLELGDSAVYFCASSQASLGSPTFGSGTRLTVV.